This is a list of T cell receptor beta chains from one sample in a study of T cell clones after liver transplantation. TCRdb's copy holds only in-frame clones and misses some; the assay was immunoSEQ multiplex PCR. This sample has 55,000 to 75,000 clones, with about 73% found just once. The sample here was CD4+ T cells from blood, taken at the approximately 15-month timepoint. Receptors were obtained from a human patient who received a liver transplant. Some T cells may originate from the graft donor. CDR3s include the opening cysteine and the closing phenylalanine or tryptophan. Fields, in order: clone size, J gene, D gene, V gene, CDR3 protein, CDR3 DNA. The D gene is left open where the match is weak. Rows may omit the clone size; those that give it use once, few, many or a size class.

NA,TRBJ2-3,NA,TRBV6-5,CAGMVRQPPDTQYF,TGTGCAGGAATGGTCCGTCAGCCCCCAGATACGCAGTATTTT
NA,TRBJ1-3,NA,TRBV7-2,CASSLDLRVGNTIYF,TGTGCCAGCAGCTTAGATCTCAGGGTTGGAAACACCATATATTTT
NA,TRBJ1-1,NA,TRBV29-1,CSVAGGNISGAFF,TGCAGCGTTGCAGGAGGTAATATTTCGGGAGCTTTCTTT
NA,TRBJ2-3,NA,TRBV6-1,CASSVGQSTDTQYF,TGTGCCAGCAGCGTAGGGCAAAGCACAGATACGCAGTATTTT
NA,TRBJ2-1,TRBD1,TRBV2,CASSTGTGQFF,TGTGCCAGCAGCACCGGGACAGGGCAGTTCTTC
once,TRBJ2-3,TRBD1,TRBV5-1,CASRGQRTDTQYF,TGCGCCAGCAGGGGACAGCGCACAGATACGCAGTATTTT
NA,TRBJ1-1,NA,TRBV15,CATRNKLGGLNTEAFF,TGTGCCACCAGGAACAAACTCGGGGGGCTTAACACTGAAGCTTTCTTT
NA,TRBJ2-7,TRBD1,TRBV5-1,CASSLDGQGGSYEQYF,TGCGCCAGCAGCTTAGATGGACAGGGGGGCTCCTACGAGCAGTACTTC
NA,TRBJ1-1,NA,TRBV7-2,CASSLALTGNTEAFF,TGTGCCAGCAGCTTAGCGCTGACAGGGAACACTGAAGCTTTCTTT
NA,TRBJ2-1,NA,TRBV7-2,CASSLSSTQGEQFF,TGTGCCAGCAGCTTAAGCAGTACTCAGGGTGAGCAGTTCTTC
NA,TRBJ2-7,TRBD1,TRBV6-6,CASSYGGTGDKQQYF,TGTGCCAGCAGTTACGGGGGGACAGGGGATAAACAGCAGTACTTC
NA,TRBJ2-4,NA,TRBV5-4,CASSLDGFPKNIQYF,TGTGCCAGCAGCTTGGACGGGTTTCCCAAAAACATTCAGTACTTC
NA,TRBJ1-5,NA,TRBV30,CAWSRQGNQPQHF,TGTGCCTGGAGTAGGCAGGGCAATCAGCCCCAGCATTTT
NA,TRBJ2-1,NA,TRBV7-2,CASSPNYNEQFF,TGTGCCAGCAGCCCTAATTACAATGAGCAGTTCTTC
NA,TRBJ2-3,TRBD2,TRBV5-1,CASSPPLAGGSDTQYF,TGCGCCAGCAGCCCGCCTTTAGCGGGAGGGTCAGATACGCAGTATTTT
NA,TRBJ2-1,NA,TRBV2,CASSEGRGEQFF,TGTGCCAGCAGTGAAGGAAGGGGGGAGCAGTTCTTC
NA,TRBJ2-6,NA,TRBV19,CASSVGQSSGANVLTF,TGTGCCAGTAGTGTAGGACAGAGCTCTGGGGCCAACGTCCTGACTTTC
NA,TRBJ1-2,NA,TRBV6-1,CASSAPGQPNYGYTF,TGTGCCAGCAGTGCACCGGGACAACCTAACTATGGCTACACCTTC
NA,TRBJ1-5,TRBD1,TRBV27,CASSLAGGQPQHF,TGTGCCAGCAGTTTGGCAGGGGGCCAGCCCCAGCATTTT
NA,TRBJ2-1,TRBD2,TRBV5-1,CASSLKGLAGVTEQFF,TGCGCCAGCAGCTTAAAAGGACTAGCGGGGGTCACTGAGCAGTTCTTC
NA,TRBJ2-1,NA,TRBV2,CASSRQADNEQFF,TGTGCCAGCAGCCGACAGGCCGACAATGAGCAGTTCTTC
NA,TRBJ2-7,TRBD1,TRBV7-2,CASSKGQGTYEQYF,TGTGCCAGCAGCAAAGGACAGGGTACCTACGAGCAGTACTTC
many,TRBJ2-3,NA,TRBV27,CASSYTYTDTQYF,TGTGCCAGCAGTTACACGTACACAGATACGCAGTATTTT
NA,TRBJ1-3,NA,TRBV30,CAWSVRSSGNTIYF,TGTGCCTGGAGTGTACGGAGCTCTGGAAACACCATATATTTT
NA,TRBJ2-1,NA,TRBV6-5,CASSYSGDRSREQFF,TGTGCCAGCAGTTATTCTGGCGATCGGTCGCGTGAGCAGTTCTTC
NA,TRBJ2-1,NA,TRBV7-6,CASSLAAGMDSYNEQFF,TGTGCCAGCAGCTTAGCCGCAGGGATGGACTCCTACAATGAGCAGTTCTTC
NA,TRBJ2-4,TRBD2,TRBV7-2,CASSSQPVGAGAAGYIQYF,TGTGCCAGCAGCTCTCAACCCGTCGGAGCGGGAGCGGCCGGGTACATTCAGTACTTC
few,TRBJ1-3,NA,TRBV30,CAWSVVSNTIYF,TGTGCCTGGAGTGTTGTCTCAAACACCATATATTTT
NA,TRBJ1-1,NA,TRBV6-1,CASILSGVTEAFF,TGTGCCAGCATCCTTAGCGGGGTCACTGAAGCTTTCTTT